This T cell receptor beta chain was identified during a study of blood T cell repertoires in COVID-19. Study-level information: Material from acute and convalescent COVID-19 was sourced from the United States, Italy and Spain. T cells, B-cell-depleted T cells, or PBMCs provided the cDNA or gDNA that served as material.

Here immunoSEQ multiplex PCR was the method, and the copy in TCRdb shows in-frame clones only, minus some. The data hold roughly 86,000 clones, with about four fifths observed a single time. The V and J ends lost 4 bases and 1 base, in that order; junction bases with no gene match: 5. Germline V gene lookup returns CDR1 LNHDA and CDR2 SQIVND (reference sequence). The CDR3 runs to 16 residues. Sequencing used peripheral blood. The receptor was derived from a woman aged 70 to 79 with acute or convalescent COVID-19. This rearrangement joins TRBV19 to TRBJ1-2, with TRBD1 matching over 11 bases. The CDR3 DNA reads TGTGCCAGTAGTAGCCGGGACAGGGGGTTTAACTATGGCTACACCTTC. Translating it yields CASSSRDRGFNYGYTF.